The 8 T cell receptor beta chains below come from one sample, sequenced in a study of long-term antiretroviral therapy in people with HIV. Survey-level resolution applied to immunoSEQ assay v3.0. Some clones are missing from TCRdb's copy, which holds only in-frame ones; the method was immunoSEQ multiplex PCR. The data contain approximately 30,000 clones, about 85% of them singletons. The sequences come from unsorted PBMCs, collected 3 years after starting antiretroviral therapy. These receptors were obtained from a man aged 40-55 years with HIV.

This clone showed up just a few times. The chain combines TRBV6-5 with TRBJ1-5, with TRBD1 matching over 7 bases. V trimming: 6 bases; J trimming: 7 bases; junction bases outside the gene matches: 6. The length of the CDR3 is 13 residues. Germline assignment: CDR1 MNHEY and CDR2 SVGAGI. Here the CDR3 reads CASSLTGEQPQHF. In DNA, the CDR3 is TGTGCCAGCAGCCTTACAGGGGAACAGCCCCAGCATTTT.

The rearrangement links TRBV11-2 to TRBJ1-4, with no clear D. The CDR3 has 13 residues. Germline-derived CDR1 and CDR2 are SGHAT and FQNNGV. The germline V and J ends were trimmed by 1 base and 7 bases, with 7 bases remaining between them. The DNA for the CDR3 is TGTGCCAGCAGCTTAGCTAGACCTGAAAAACTGTTTTTT. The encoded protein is CASSLARPEKLFF.

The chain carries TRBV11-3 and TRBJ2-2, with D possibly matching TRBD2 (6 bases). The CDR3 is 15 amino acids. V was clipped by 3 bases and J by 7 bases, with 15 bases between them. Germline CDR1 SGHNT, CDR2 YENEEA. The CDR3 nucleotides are TGTGCCAGCAGCTTGGGGGGTCTATATCTCGGGGAGCTGTTTTTT. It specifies CASSLGGLYLGELFF.

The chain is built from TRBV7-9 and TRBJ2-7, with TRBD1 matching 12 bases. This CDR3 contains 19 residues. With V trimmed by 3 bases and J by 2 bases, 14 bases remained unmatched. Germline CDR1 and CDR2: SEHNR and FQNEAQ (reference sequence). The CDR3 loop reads CASSLGTGGSLLGPYEQYF. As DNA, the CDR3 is TGTGCCAGCAGCTTGGGGACAGGGGGCTCCCTACTCGGTCCCTACGAGCAGTACTTC.

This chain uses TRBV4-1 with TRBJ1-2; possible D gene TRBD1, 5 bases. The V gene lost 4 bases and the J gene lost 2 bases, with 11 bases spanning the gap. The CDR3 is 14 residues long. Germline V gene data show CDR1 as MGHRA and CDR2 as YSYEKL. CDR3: CASSLPTVNYGYTF. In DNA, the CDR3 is TGCGCCAGCAGCCTTCCGACAGTAAACTATGGCTACACCTTC.

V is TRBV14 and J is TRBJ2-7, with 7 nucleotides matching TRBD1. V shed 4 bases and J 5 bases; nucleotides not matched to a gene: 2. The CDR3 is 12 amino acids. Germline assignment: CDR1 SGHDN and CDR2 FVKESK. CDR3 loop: CASSPTGDEQYF. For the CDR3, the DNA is TGTGCCAGCAGCCCCACAGGGGACGAGCAGTACTTC.

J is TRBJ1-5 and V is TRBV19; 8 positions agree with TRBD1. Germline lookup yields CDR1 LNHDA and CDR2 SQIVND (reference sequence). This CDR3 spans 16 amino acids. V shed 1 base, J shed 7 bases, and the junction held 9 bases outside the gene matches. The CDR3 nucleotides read TGTGCCAGTAGTATAGTGGGGCAGGGGGCAGGGCAGCCCCAGCATTTT. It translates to CASSIVGQGAGQPQHF.

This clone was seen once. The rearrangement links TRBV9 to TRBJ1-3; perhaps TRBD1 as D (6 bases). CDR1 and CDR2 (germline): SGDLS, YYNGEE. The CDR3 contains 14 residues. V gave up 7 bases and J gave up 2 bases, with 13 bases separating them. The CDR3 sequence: CASGGSGAGNTIYF. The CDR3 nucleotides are TGTGCCAGCGGGGGCTCCGGCGCTGGAAACACCATATATTTT.